Each of the 30 T cell receptor beta chains below was sequenced from the same sample in a study of regulatory T cells in long-lasting Graves disease. To make TCR beta libraries, researchers used iRepertoire HTBI primers and Arm-PCR of CDR3 regions. TCRdb itself ran the multiplex PCR reads through MiXCR, one entry per CDR3 protein. The sample consists of about 320,000 distinct CDR3 sequences, 15% to 20% of them appearing once. Documented time point: newly diagnosed GD, antithyroid drugs for less than 3 months. From PBMCs, RNA was extracted and then used to make the TCR library. The specimen comprised peripheral blood mononuclear cells (PBMCs), sampled at new diagnosis, from a patient treated with antithyroid drugs. The source of these receptors is a female donor with Graves disease.

The V and J genes are TRBV9 and TRBJ2-3; tentatively, D is TRBD2 (5 bases). Near its end, the DNA agrees better with TRBJ2-7, so the J call may be wrong. This CDR3 region has 15 residues. In germline, CDR1 is SGDLS, CDR2 YYNGEE. The CDR3 coding sequence is TGTGCCAGCAGCGTAGAATCGGGAAGCTCCTACGAGCAGTACTTC. Protein sequence: CASSVESGSSYEQYF.

This clonotype was detected ten times or more. The chain joins TRBV6-1 to TRBJ2-5; 9 nucleotides align to TRBD1. Germline-derived CDR1 and CDR2 are MNHNS and SASEGT. CDR3 length equals 15 residues. After removal of 5 bases from V and 5 bases from J, the junction contained 9 bases not matched to a gene. The CDR3 nucleotides read TGTGCCAGCAGTATCCAACAGGGGGCGTGGGAGACCCAGTACTTC. It translates to CASSIQQGAWETQYF.

This clonotype has only a few counts. The V and J genes are TRBV2 and TRBJ2-1; D remains ambiguous. The germline V and J ends were trimmed by 4 bases and 9 bases, with 10 bases remaining between them. Germline-derived CDR1 and CDR2 are SNHLY and FYNNEI. CDR3 length equals 12 residues. The CDR3, as DNA: TGTGCCAGCAGTGTAAAGCTTGGTGAGCAGTTCTTC. Translating gives CASSVKLGEQFF.

J is TRBJ1-4 and V is TRBV5-1; D perhaps matches TRBD1 (6 bases). Trimming removed 0 bases at V and 7 bases at J, with 13 bases between. CDR3 size: 15 residues. The germline V gene has CDR1 SGHRS and CDR2 YFSETQ. The CDR3 DNA reads TGCGCCAGCAGCTTGGCCGGGACATTAGTTGAAAAACTGTTTTTT. Amino acid sequence: CASSLAGTLVEKLFF.

This clonotype has ten or more counts. V usage is TRBV28 and J usage is TRBJ2-5; 8 positions agree with TRBD1. V shed 7 bases, J shed 3 bases, and the junction held 7 bases outside the gene matches. The germline V gene encodes CDR1 MDHEN and CDR2 SYDVKM. The CDR3 spans 14 residues. The CDR3: CASTSGGQEETQYF. In DNA, the CDR3 is TGTGCCAGCACCTCCGGGGGACAGGAAGAGACCCAGTACTTC.

At least ten counts were recorded for this clonotype. The chain uses TRBV28 and TRBJ1-6, with D uncertain. CDR1 is MDHEN, CDR2 SYDVKM, per germline. V lost 6 bases and J lost 9, with 21 bases in between. The CDR3 has 16 amino acids. CDR3 in DNA: TGTGCCAGCAGACGGCGGGTTTCCCCTCTTGGTTCACCCCTCCACTTT. It is translated as CASRRRVSPLGSPLHF.

For this clonotype: One end of the junction does not line up with germline, which may come from a read error. The chain has TRBV20-1 and TRBJ1-2, with TRBD1 identical over 9 bases. The CDR3 extends over 18 amino acids. The germline CDR1 and CDR2 sequences are DFQATT and SNEGSKA (reference sequence). The CDR3 bases are TGCAGTGCTAGAGAAGACAGGGGGGCCGGGGGTTCCTCATATGGCTGCACCTTC. Translated: CSAREDRGAGGSSYGCTF.

This clonotype was picked up many times. CDR3 in amino acids: CASSLATQNYGYTF. Written as DNA, the CDR3 is TGTGCCAGCAGCTTGGCTACACAAAACTATGGCTACACCTTC. The chain links TRBV5-6 to TRBJ1-2, with unresolved D. The CDR3 totals 14 residues. V dropped 0 bases and J dropped 2 bases, with 8 bases sitting between them. CDR1 is SGHDT, CDR2 YYEEEE, per germline.

V gene TRBV7-9 combines with J gene TRBJ2-7, with TRBD2 matching over 12 bases. V dropped 6 bases and J dropped 4; count of bases not matched to a gene: 7. The CDR3 sequence is 15 residues long. CDR1 SEHNR and CDR2 FQNEAQ come from the germline V gene (reference sequence). The CDR3 nucleotides read TGTGCCAGCAGTTTGACTAGCGGGAGATCGTACGAGCAGTACTTC. Its translation: CASSLTSGRSYEQYF. Drawing the rest from reference TRBV7-9 and TRBJ2-7, the complete variable domain is DTGVSQNPRHKITKRGQNVTFRCDPISEHNRLYWYRQTLGQGPEFLTYFQNEAQLEKSRLLSDRFSAERPKGSFSTLEIQRTEQGDSAMYLCASSLTSGRSYEQYFGPGTRLTVT.

This clonotype has a count of ten or more. CDR3 nucleotide sequence: TGTGCCAGCTCACCACGAGGAGCCGATGAGCAGTTCTTC. Protein product: CASSPRGADEQFF. This chain uses TRBV18 with TRBJ2-1; D is unclear. Germline values: CDR1 KGHSH, CDR2 LQKENI. There are 13 residues in the CDR3. V was cut by 1 base and J by 8 bases, with 9 bases left in between.

The CDR3 bases are TGTGCCAGCAGCCAGACTAGTCCCGAGCAGTACTTC. Amino acid sequence: CASSQTSPEQYF. The chain uses TRBV27 and TRBJ2-7, with D tentatively TRBD2 (6 bases). V shed 6 bases and J shed 6 bases, with 12 bases lying between them. The CDR3 has 12 amino acids. Germline loops: CDR1 MNHEY, CDR2 SMNVEV (reference sequence).

The sample holds many counts of this clonotype. The V call is TRBV7-2, the J call TRBJ2-7; 13 bases fit TRBD2. Unmatched junction bases numbered 5, after V lost 1 base and J lost 5 bases. There are 16 residues in the CDR3. Germline V CDR1 and CDR2: SGHTA, FQGNSA. The CDR3 reads CASSLEGLAGVHEQYF. CDR3 bases: TGTGCCAGCAGCTTAGAAGGACTAGCGGGAGTGCACGAGCAGTACTTC.

For this clonotype: A much larger clone differs from this one at a single base, so this may be a read error. The CDR3 sequence is CASSQWGDPGHEQFF. CDR3 sequence (DNA): TGTGCCAGCAGCCAATGGGGAGATCCGGGCCACGAGCAGTTCTTC. This chain links TRBV25-1 with TRBJ2-1; D is perhaps TRBD2 (5 bases). Deletions cut 6 bases from V and 10 bases from J, with 22 bases between. The CDR3 contains 15 residues. CDR1 MGHDK and CDR2 SYGVNS come from the germline V gene.

The J gene is TRBJ1-6, the V gene TRBV4-1; possible D gene TRBD1, 5 bases. The CDR3 sequence is 17 residues long. In germline, CDR1 is MGHRA, CDR2 YSYEKL. V was cut by 0 bases and J by 0 bases, with 9 bases left in between. CDR3 residues: CASSQDRGSSYNSPLHF. For the CDR3, the DNA is TGCGCCAGCAGCCAAGATAGGGGTAGCTCCTATAATTCACCCCTCCACTTT.

This clonotype showed up just a few times. Its ends do not fully match the called genes, so a read error is possible. The chain has TRBV5-1 and TRBJ1-1; 7 bases are shared with TRBD1. Germline values: CDR1 SGHRS, CDR2 YFSETQ. The CDR3 totals 12 residues. As DNA, the CDR3 is TGTGCCAGCAGCTGGGAGACAGGGAAGGCTTTCTTT. It translates to CASSWETGKAFF.

This clonotype came up many times. CDR3 bases: TGTGCCAGCAGTGGACAGTATAGCAATCAGCCCCAGCATTTT. This sequence encodes CASSGQYSNQPQHF. The gene calls are TRBV2 and TRBJ1-5, with D perhaps TRBD1 (5 bases). Germline CDR1 SNHLY, CDR2 FYNNEI. There are 14 residues in the CDR3. The V end lost 4 bases, the J end lost 0 bases, and 7 bases lay between the germline ends.

Worth noting for this clonotype: A junction end diverges from the germline sequence, so it may reflect a read error. The chain joins TRBV2 to TRBJ2-3; a weak D match, TRBD2 (6 bases). Germline V gives CDR1 SNHLY, CDR2 FYNNEI. This CDR3 is 15 amino acids long. In nucleotides, the CDR3 is TGTGCCACCTTGGGCGGGACCTCGATAACAGATACGCGGTATTTT. As protein: CATLGGTSITDTRYF. Based on the CDR3 plus reference TRBV2 and TRBJ2-3, the full variable domain is EPEVTQTPSHQVTQMGQEVILRCVPISNHLYFYWYRQILGQKVEFLVSFYNNEISEKSEIFDDQFSVERPDGSNFTLKIRSTKLEDSAMYFCATLGGTSITDTRYFGPGTRLTVL.

This clonotype was seen many times. DNA of the CDR3: TGTGCCAGCAGTTACTCGTTGAGAGGGGGCGCCTATGGCTACACCTTC. It codes for CASSYSLRGGAYGYTF. The chain couples TRBV6-5 to TRBJ1-2, with 7 bases that match TRBD1. Germline trimming cut 0 bases from V and 4 bases from J; bases unmatched to any gene: 8. The CDR3 spans 16 residues. CDR1 is MNHEY and CDR2 is SVGAGI in the germline V gene.

This clonotype has a count of ten or more. This chain connects TRBV6-1 to TRBJ2-1; 9 bases are a match to TRBD2. The J segment lost 6 bases and the V segment lost 7 bases, leaving 16 bases of the junction unmatched. The CDR3 length is 17 residues. CDR1 MNHNS and CDR2 SASEGT come from the germline V gene. This CDR3 is CASTSKGSGLARNEQFF. The CDR3 nucleotides are TGTGCCAGCACTTCAAAAGGGTCAGGACTAGCGCGCAATGAGCAGTTCTTC.

This clonotype appeared a few times. Written as DNA, the CDR3 is TGTGCCAGCAGTTTAGCTTTCCCGAGCTCCTATAATTCACCCCTCCACTTT. Protein: CASSLAFPSSYNSPLHF. The chain links TRBV12-3 or TRBV12-4 to TRBJ1-6; no firm D call. Trimming left V 0 bases short and J 0 bases short, with 9 bases between. The CDR3 contains 17 residues.

This clonotype has at least ten counts. V is TRBV11-3 and J is TRBJ2-7, with D possibly being TRBD1 or TRBD2 (5 bases each). From germline, CDR1 is SGHNT and CDR2 YENEEA. The CDR3 runs to 19 residues. V lost 0 bases and J 1 base, leaving 22 bases between the germline ends. The CDR3 protein is CASSLEPKLGAFRSYEQYF. The CDR3 bases are TGTGCCAGCAGCTTAGAACCCAAACTAGGGGCTTTTAGGTCCTACGAGCAGTACTTC.

The V and J genes are TRBV7-9 and TRBJ2-1; 8 bases map to TRBD2. Germline lookup yields CDR1 SEHNR and CDR2 FQNEAQ (reference sequence). CDR3 length: 15 residues. Trimming cost V 0 bases and J 2 bases; bases outside gene matches: 0. CDR3 coding DNA: TGTGCCAGCAGCTTAGCCGGGAGGGCCTACAATGAGCAGTTCTTC. This sequence encodes CASSLAGRAYNEQFF. The variable domain in full, with the rest retrieved from reference TRBV7-9 and TRBJ2-1, is DTGVSQNPRHKITKRGQNVTFRCDPISEHNRLYWYRQTLGQGPEFLTYFQNEAQLEKSRLLSDRFSAERPKGSFSTLEIQRTEQGDSAMYLCASSLAGRAYNEQFFGPGTRLTVL.

This clonotype has just a few counts. This chain joins TRBV2 and TRBJ2-6; 12 nucleotides match TRBD1. CDR1 is SNHLY, CDR2 FYNNEI, per germline. The CDR3 runs to 18 residues. V trimming: 4 bases; J trimming: 2 bases; junction bases outside the gene matches: 6. CDR3 region: CASSGGGQGATGANVLTF. The CDR3 DNA follows: TGTGCCAGCAGTGGGGGGGGACAGGGGGCCACTGGGGCCAACGTCCTGACTTTC.

This clonotype came up many times. V and J are TRBV2 and TRBJ1-4; D may be TRBD1 (5 bases). CDR3 size: 16 residues. Germline CDR1 SNHLY, CDR2 FYNNEI. Trimming stripped 10 bases from V and 2 bases from J, with 20 bases between. This CDR3 is CAIGDGRSSTNEKLFF. The CDR3 nucleotides are TGTGCCATCGGGGACGGCCGGTCGTCCACTAATGAAAAACTGTTTTTT.

This clonotype was counted a few times. The chain recombines TRBV4-1 with TRBJ2-1, with D possibly matching TRBD2 (5 bases). The CDR3 is 16 residues long. The V gene lost 1 base and the J gene lost 4 bases, with 14 bases spanning the gap. Germline V gene data show CDR1 as MGHRA and CDR2 as YSYEKL. CDR3 DNA: TGCGCCAGCAGCCAAGGGGCCGGGGTCTCTTACAATGAGCAGTTCTTC. Translated, it gives CASSQGAGVSYNEQFF.

This clonotype has at least ten counts. The gene calls are TRBV20-1 and TRBJ2-7, with TRBD2 identical over 11 bases. The CDR3 is made up of 16 amino acids. Germline V gene data show CDR1 as DFQATT and CDR2 as SNEGSKA (reference sequence). With 5 bases clipped from V and 3 bases from J, the junction kept 12 bases outside the gene matches. CDR3 DNA sequence: TGCAGTGCTCTATCCCCTAGCGGGGGGACTTACTACGAGCAGTACTTC. This sequence encodes CSALSPSGGTYYEQYF.

The gene calls are TRBV30 and TRBJ1-1, with TRBD1 identical over 7 bases. V gave up 0 bases and J gave up 5 bases; unmatched junction bases: 9. Germline V gene data show CDR1 as GTSNPN and CDR2 as SVGIG (reference sequence). This CDR3 comprises 15 residues. The CDR3 reads CAWSVPGGAKTEAFF. For the CDR3, the DNA is TGTGCCTGGAGTGTACCAGGGGGGGCAAAAACTGAAGCTTTCTTT.

In this sample, this clonotype turned up many times. This chain links TRBV5-1 with TRBJ2-1; 7 nucleotides line up with TRBD1. CDR3 length equals 17 residues. Germline V gene data show CDR1 as SGHRS and CDR2 as YFSETQ. Trimming at V came to 0 bases and at J to 4 bases, leaving 10 bases not matched to a gene. The CDR3 sequence is CASSLVPRDSLYNEQFF. Written as DNA, the CDR3 is TGCGCCAGCAGCTTGGTCCCCCGGGACAGCCTTTACAATGAGCAGTTCTTC.

This clonotype was counted a few times. This chain connects TRBV6-1 to TRBJ2-7, with 7 bases identical to TRBD2. V trimming: 3 bases; J trimming: 0 bases; junction bases outside the gene matches: 11. Germline V gene data show CDR1 as MNHNS and CDR2 as SASEGT. The CDR3 has 17 residues. The CDR3 region has the DNA TGTGCCAGCAGTGACCTCTTTTTCGGCGGGAGCTCCTACGAGCAGTACTTC. Amino acid sequence: CASSDLFFGGSSYEQYF.

The DNA for the CDR3 is TGTGCCAGCAGGAACTGGGGGCAGATAGCTCAAGAGACCCAGTACTTC. Amino acids: CASRNWGQIAQETQYF. V and J are TRBV2 and TRBJ2-5, with a tentative D call TRBD1 (6 bases). This CDR3 has 16 amino acids. Per germline, CDR1 SNHLY and CDR2 FYNNEI. V shed 6 bases and J shed 2 bases, with 19 bases lying between them.